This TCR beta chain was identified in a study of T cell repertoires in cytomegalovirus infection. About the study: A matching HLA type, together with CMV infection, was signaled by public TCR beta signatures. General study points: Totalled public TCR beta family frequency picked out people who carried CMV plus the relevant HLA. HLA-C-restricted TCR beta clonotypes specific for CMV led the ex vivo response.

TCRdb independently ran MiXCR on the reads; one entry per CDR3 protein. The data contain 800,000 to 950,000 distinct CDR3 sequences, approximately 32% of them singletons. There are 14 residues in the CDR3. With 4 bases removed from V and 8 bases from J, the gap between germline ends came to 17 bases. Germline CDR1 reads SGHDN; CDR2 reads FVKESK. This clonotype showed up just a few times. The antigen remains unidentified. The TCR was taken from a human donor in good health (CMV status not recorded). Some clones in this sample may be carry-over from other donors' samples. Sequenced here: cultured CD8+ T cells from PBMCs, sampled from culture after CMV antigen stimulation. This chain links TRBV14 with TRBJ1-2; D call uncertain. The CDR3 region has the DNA TGTGCCAGCAGCCTCAGGACGTCAACTGGAGGCTACACCTTC. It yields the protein CASSLRTSTGGYTF.